This T cell receptor beta chain was retrieved from a study of blood T cell repertoires in COVID-19. For the study at large: The origin of the acute and convalescent COVID-19 samples was the United States, Italy and Spain. T cells, B-cell-depleted T cells, or PBMCs supplied cDNA or gDNA.

In the original workflow: Quantification of nucleated cells was approximated via reference gene primer amplification. This table comes from immunoSEQ multiplex PCR, and its TCRdb copy is limited to in-frame clones, with some not included. V and J calls and clone size follow that table, whereas D and trimming were derived from the DNA. The table shows 250,000 to 300,000 clones, with 75% to 90% occurring only once. The V end was cut by 5 bases, the J end by 1 base, with 5 bases between. Germline V gene data show CDR1 as SEHNR and CDR2 as FQNEAQ (reference sequence). This CDR3 region has 12 residues. The receptor's source is a woman in her 70s with acute or convalescent COVID-19. Sequencing input: peripheral blood. The chain combines TRBV7-9 with TRBJ1-2, with D uncertain. The CDR3 is CASSRDNYGYTF. The CDR3, as DNA: TGTGCCAGCAGCCGCGATAACTATGGCTACACCTTC.